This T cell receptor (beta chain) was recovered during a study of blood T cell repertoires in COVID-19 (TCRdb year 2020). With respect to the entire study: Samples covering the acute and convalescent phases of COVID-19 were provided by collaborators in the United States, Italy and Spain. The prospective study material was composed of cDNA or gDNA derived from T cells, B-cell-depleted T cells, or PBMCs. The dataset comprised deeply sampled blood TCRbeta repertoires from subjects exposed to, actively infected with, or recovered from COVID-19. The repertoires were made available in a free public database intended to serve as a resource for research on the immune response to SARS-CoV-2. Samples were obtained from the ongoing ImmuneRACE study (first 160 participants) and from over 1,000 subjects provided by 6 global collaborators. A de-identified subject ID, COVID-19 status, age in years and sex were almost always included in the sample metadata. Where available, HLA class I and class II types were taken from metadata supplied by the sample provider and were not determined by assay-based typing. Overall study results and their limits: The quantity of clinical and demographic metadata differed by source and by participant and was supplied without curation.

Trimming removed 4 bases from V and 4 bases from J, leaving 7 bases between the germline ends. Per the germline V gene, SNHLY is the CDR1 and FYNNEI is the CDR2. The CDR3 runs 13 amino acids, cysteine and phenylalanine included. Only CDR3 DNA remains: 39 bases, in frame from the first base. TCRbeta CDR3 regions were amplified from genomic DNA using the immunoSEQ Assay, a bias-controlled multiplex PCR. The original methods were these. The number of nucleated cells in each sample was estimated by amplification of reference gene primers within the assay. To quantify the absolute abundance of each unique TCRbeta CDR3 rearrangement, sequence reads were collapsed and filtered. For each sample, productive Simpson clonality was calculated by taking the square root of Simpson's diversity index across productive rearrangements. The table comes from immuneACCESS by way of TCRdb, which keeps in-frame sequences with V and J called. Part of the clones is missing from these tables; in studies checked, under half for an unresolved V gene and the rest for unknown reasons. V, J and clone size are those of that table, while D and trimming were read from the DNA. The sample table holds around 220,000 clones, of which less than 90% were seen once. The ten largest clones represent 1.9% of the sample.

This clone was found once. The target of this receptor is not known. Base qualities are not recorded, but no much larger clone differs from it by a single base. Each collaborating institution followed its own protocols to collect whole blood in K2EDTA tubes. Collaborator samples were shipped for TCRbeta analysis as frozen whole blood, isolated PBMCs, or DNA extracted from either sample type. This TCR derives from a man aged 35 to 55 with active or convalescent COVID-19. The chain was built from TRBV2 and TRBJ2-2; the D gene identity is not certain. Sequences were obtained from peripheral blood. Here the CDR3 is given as CASSAVSTGELFF. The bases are TGTGCCAGCAGTGCTGTCAGCACCGGGGAGCTGTTTTTT.